The sequence of this TCR beta chain was determined in a study of cytomegalovirus exposure and HLA in healthy donors. The protocol was immunoSEQ multiplex PCR, while the TCRdb copy is restricted to in-frame clones and leaves out a portion. The sample shows about 60,000 clones, about 96% of them seen only once. For this clone: Its antigen remains unknown.

Study-level results: The study designated 150 to 200 TCR beta chains cytomegalovirus-associated. CMV antigen specificity of a few CMV-associated chains was confirmed in vitro. Most observed TCR sequences were rare, whereas some public TCRs were detected in many donors.

The source material was PBMCs. The TCR originated in a man younger than 35 in good health and CMV-seronegative.

Written as DNA, the CDR3 is TGTGCCAGCAGTTTAAAGGGTCTAGCGGGAGCTATAGATACGCAGTATTTT. Amino acids: CASSLKGLAGAIDTQYF. The V gene is TRBV28, the J gene TRBJ2-3; 10 nucleotides line up with TRBD2. J was trimmed by 5 bases and V by 2 bases; bases with no gene match: 10. Germline-derived CDR1 and CDR2 are MDHEN and SYDVKM. The CDR3 spans 17 residues.